The 27 T cell receptor beta chains reported below all come from one sample, sequenced in a study of cytomegalovirus exposure and HLA in healthy donors. PCR employed 60 Vbeta and 13 Jbeta primers. The table came from immunoSEQ multiplex PCR; TCRdb's copy has only in-frame clones and leaves some out. The data contain approximately 74,000 clones, 80% to 90% of them seen just once; the ten biggest clones take up about 3.2%. Sequencing was carried out using PBMCs. These receptors came from a woman aged 25 to 45 in good health and CMV-seronegative.

The rearrangement links TRBV7-8 to TRBJ2-3; D is unclear. Germline CDR1 is SGHVS and CDR2 is FQNEAQ. Trimming pared 1 base from V and 1 base from J, leaving 12 bases between. The CDR3 runs 16 residues. The CDR3 sequence: CASSLGGGARTDTQYF. CDR3 in DNA: TGTGCCAGCAGCTTAGGAGGCGGAGCCCGCACAGATACGCAGTATTTT.

The gene calls are TRBV7-7 and TRBJ2-1; 7 bases map to TRBD2. This CDR3 has 14 residues. J was trimmed by 6 bases and V by 1 base; bases with no gene match: 3. Germline values: CDR1 SSHAT, CDR2 FNYEAQ (reference sequence). CDR3 amino acids: CASSLEAGLNEQFF. In DNA form, the CDR3 reads TGTGCCAGCAGCTTAGAAGCGGGGCTCAATGAGCAGTTCTTC.

The chain employs TRBV7-2 and TRBJ2-5, with TRBD1 matching 9 bases. The CDR3 consists of 16 residues. V shed 1 base and J 4 bases; nucleotides not matched to a gene: 7. The V gene's germline CDR1 is SGHTA and CDR2 FQGNSA. CDR3 residues: CASSLGWTGVGETQYF. DNA for the CDR3: TGTGCCAGCAGCTTAGGATGGACAGGGGTGGGAGAGACCCAGTACTTC.

This clone was seen only a few times. J is TRBJ2-1 and V is TRBV11-2; tentative D call: TRBD1 (5 bases). Germline CDR1 is SGHAT and CDR2 is FQNNGV. Deletions cut 5 bases from V and 4 bases from J, with 12 bases between. The CDR3 extends over 14 amino acids. The CDR3 DNA reads as TGTGCCAGCAGCCCGGTGGACACATACAATGAGCAGTTCTTC. Its translation: CASSPVDTYNEQFF.

The J gene is TRBJ2-7, the V gene TRBV5-6; D call uncertain. This CDR3 is built from 13 residues. V was trimmed by 1 base and J by 3 bases, leaving 8 bases between them. Per germline, CDR1 SGHDT and CDR2 YYEEEE. The CDR3 DNA is TGTGCCAGCAGCTTGCGGGTCAACTACGAGCAGTACTTC. Protein product: CASSLRVNYEQYF.

The rearrangement joins TRBV7-6 to TRBJ1-1; the D gene is possibly TRBD1 (6 bases). Looked up from germline, CDR1 is SGHVS and CDR2 is FNYEAQ. This CDR3 comprises 16 residues. The V end was cut by 5 bases, the J end by 1 base, with 17 bases between. Here the CDR3 reads CASSPGGGAGNTEAFF. The CDR3 DNA reads TGTGCCAGCAGCCCCGGCGGGGGGGCAGGGAACACTGAAGCTTTCTTT.

This chain connects TRBV15 to TRBJ1-1, with TRBD1 matching 8 bases. The CDR3 is 14 residues long. V was pared by 3 bases and J by 3 bases, with 3 bases of the junction left unmatched. CDR1 is LNHNV, CDR2 YYDKDF, per germline (reference sequence). The CDR3 coding sequence is TGTGCCACCAGCAGGGACAGGGTTTACACTGAAGCTTTCTTT. This gives the protein CATSRDRVYTEAFF.

The chain carries TRBV28 and TRBJ2-3; 7 bases match TRBD2. Losses at the gene ends were 8 bases for V and 0 bases for J; bases not matched to a gene: 5. Germline V gene data show CDR1 as MDHEN and CDR2 as SYDVKM. This CDR3 comprises 14 residues. The CDR3 here is CASAGESSTDTQYF. Written as DNA, the CDR3 is TGTGCCAGCGCGGGAGAGTCTAGCACAGATACGCAGTATTTT.

This sequence joins TRBV27 and TRBJ1-2; no reliable D call. Germline lookup yields CDR1 MNHEY and CDR2 SMNVEV (reference sequence). This CDR3 contains 15 residues. The V and J ends lost 2 bases and 0 bases respectively, with 10 bases between them. CDR3 sequence reads: CASSLDVTTNYGYTF. CDR3 nucleotides: TGTGCCAGCAGTTTAGATGTTACAACTAACTATGGCTACACCTTC.

This clone was detected only once. The chain is built from TRBV5-1 and TRBJ2-2; 9 bases are a match to TRBD1. The CDR3 spans 14 residues. Trimming at V came to 6 bases and at J to 4 bases, leaving 4 bases not matched to a gene. In germline, CDR1 is SGHRS, CDR2 YFSETQ. The CDR3 loop is CASIQTGGTGELFF. The CDR3 DNA is TGCGCCAGCATCCAGACAGGGGGCACCGGGGAGCTGTTTTTT.

DNA for the CDR3: TGTGCCAGCAGCGTCTCCGGGGACTTCTACGAGCAGTACTTC. It encodes CASSVSGDFYEQYF. V usage is TRBV9 and J usage is TRBJ2-7; weak D call: TRBD2 (6 bases). The germline V gene has CDR1 SGDLS and CDR2 YYNGEE. CDR3 size: 14 residues. Trimming took off 2 bases at V and 3 bases at J, with 12 bases between the two ends.

V is TRBV30 and J is TRBJ2-5; 7 bases align to TRBD1. The length of the CDR3 is 12 residues. Trimming at V came to 2 bases and at J to 4 bases, leaving 1 base not matched to a gene. Germline lookup yields CDR1 GTSNPN and CDR2 SVGIG (reference sequence). CDR3 in amino acids: CAWSRTGETQYF. In nucleotides, the CDR3 is TGTGCCTGGAGTCGGACAGGAGAGACCCAGTACTTC.

The chain couples TRBV5-8 to TRBJ1-2; tentative D call: TRBD1 (6 bases). Per germline, CDR1 SGHTS and CDR2 YDEGEE. Between the trimmed V and J ends, which lost 5 bases and 6 bases, there was a span of 14 bases. This CDR3 contains 13 residues. CDR3 in amino acids: CASREAGVDGYTF. The DNA for the CDR3 is TGTGCCAGCAGGGAGGCAGGGGTGGATGGCTACACCTTC.

Only one count was recorded for this clone. The chain has TRBV15 and TRBJ2-1, with no clear D. This CDR3 has 16 residues. Germline values: CDR1 LNHNV, CDR2 YYDKDF (reference sequence). Trimming took 0 bases from V and 6 from J, leaving 15 bases between them. DNA for the CDR3: TGTGCCACCAGCAGAGAGGTGGGCCTGGCCAGCAATGAGCAGTTCTTC. Its translation: CATSREVGLASNEQFF.

The chain is built from TRBV5-1 and TRBJ1-3, with no clear D. The CDR3 length is 16 residues. Trimming stripped 0 bases from V and 4 bases from J, with 14 bases between. The V gene's germline CDR1 is SGHRS and CDR2 YFSETQ. CDR3 DNA: TGCGCCAGCAGCTTGGCGGAGGGAATCAAGGGAAACACCATATATTTT. Encoded protein: CASSLAEGIKGNTIYF.

The genes are TRBV4-1 and TRBJ2-7, with D hard to call. Germline CDR1 reads MGHRA; CDR2 reads YSYEKL. This CDR3 has 16 amino acids. The ends were cut back, 1 base at V and 2 bases at J, with 15 bases in the middle. The CDR3 region is CASSQALLGSTYEQYF. In DNA form, the CDR3 reads TGCGCCAGCAGCCAAGCCTTACTGGGCAGTACCTACGAGCAGTACTTC.

Concerning this clone itself: At one of its ends the junction is not consistent with the germline gene, which may arise from a read error. This rearrangement joins TRBV7-9 to TRBJ1-3; no definite D call. The germline V gene has CDR1 SEHNR and CDR2 FQNEAQ (reference sequence). The CDR3 length is 16 residues. The CDR3 region is CSSSSPQHYSGNTIYF. The CDR3 DNA reads TGTTCCAGCAGCTCTCCTCAACACTACTCTGGAAACACCATATATTTT.

The chain is built from TRBV9 and TRBJ2-7; a possible D gene is TRBD1 (5 bases). Trimming removed 3 bases from V and 5 bases from J, with 12 bases in between. Germline CDR1 SGDLS, CDR2 YYNGEE. CDR3 size: 13 residues. The CDR3 coding sequence is TGTGCCAGCAGCGCAGGGATAGAGAACGAGCAGTACTTC. Translation: CASSAGIENEQYF.

The gene calls are TRBV14 and TRBJ1-5, with TRBD1 identical over 9 bases. The junction had 11 bases not matched to a gene; V was cut back by 0 bases and J by 2 bases. The germline CDR1 and CDR2 sequences are SGHDN and FVKESK. This CDR3 comprises 19 residues. The CDR3 sequence: CASSQDRDRVSYGNQPQHF. The CDR3 DNA follows: TGTGCCAGCAGCCAAGACCGGGACAGGGTATCTTATGGCAATCAGCCCCAGCATTTT.

This chain connects TRBV15 to TRBJ2-7; no definite D call. V was trimmed by 1 base and J by 2 bases, leaving 6 bases between them. Germline assignment: CDR1 LNHNV and CDR2 YYDKDF (reference sequence). The CDR3 runs to 13 residues. CDR3 sequence (DNA): TGTGCCACCAGCAGAGTTGAGGCCTACGAGCAGTACTTC. Translation: CATSRVEAYEQYF.

This clone was seen a few times. The gene calls are TRBV9 and TRBJ1-2; 7 positions match TRBD1. This CDR3 has 15 residues. CDR1 and CDR2 from the germline V gene are SGDLS and YYNGEE. Trimming cost V 4 bases and J 4 bases; bases outside gene matches: 10. The CDR3 loop is CASSSWDGTVYGYTF. Here the CDR3 DNA reads TGTGCCAGCAGCTCCTGGGATGGGACAGTCTATGGCTACACCTTC.

This sequence joins TRBV10-3 and TRBJ2-5; D is unresolved. The V gene lost 3 bases and the J gene lost 2 bases, with 7 bases spanning the gap. The CDR3 consists of 13 residues. CDR1 and CDR2 (germline): ENHRY, SYGVKD. CDR3 region: CAISDRSQETQYF. The DNA of the CDR3 is TGTGCCATCAGTGATAGGAGTCAAGAGACCCAGTACTTC.

The chain has TRBV5-1 and TRBJ1-6, with D maybe TRBD1 (6 bases). V dropped 0 bases and J dropped 10 bases, with 14 bases sitting between them. Germline CDR1 and CDR2: SGHRS and YFSETQ. The CDR3 covers 15 residues. The CDR3 DNA reads TGCGCCAGCAGCTTGGAACAGGGAAGGAGGTCACCCCTCCACTTT. This codes for CASSLEQGRRSPLHF.

The V call is TRBV19, the J call TRBJ2-3, with D perhaps TRBD2 (6 bases). CDR1 and CDR2 from the germline V gene are LNHDA and SQIVND (reference sequence). V lost 6 bases and J 4 bases, leaving 11 bases between the germline ends. The CDR3 contains 13 residues. In DNA form, the CDR3 reads TGTGCCAGTAGACCCGGAGGGGCAGATACGCAGTATTTT. It specifies CASRPGGADTQYF. Together with reference TRBV19 and TRBJ2-3, the CDR3 gives the full variable domain: DGGITQSPKYLFRKEGQNVTLSCEQNLNHDAMYWYRQDPGQGLRLIYYSQIVNDFQKGDIAEGYSVSREKKESFPLTVTSAQKNPTAFYLCASRPGGADTQYFGPGTRLTVL.

V gene TRBV28 combines with J gene TRBJ2-1, with 11 bases matching TRBD2. The trim removed 3 bases at V and 8 bases at J, leaving 9 bases unmatched. The CDR3 runs 16 residues. In germline, CDR1 is MDHEN, CDR2 SYDVKM. CDR3 nucleotide sequence: TGTGCCAGCAGTTTGGTAATAAGTAGCGGGGGGGATGAGCAGTTCTTC. It translates to CASSLVISSGGDEQFF.

A single count supports this clone. The rearrangement uses TRBV27 and TRBJ2-3; D perhaps matches TRBD1 (5 bases). The germline gives CDR1 MNHEY, CDR2 SMNVEV (reference sequence). This CDR3 comprises 14 residues. V was clipped by 6 bases and J by 4 bases, with 14 bases between them. CDR3 nucleotides: TGTGCCAGCAGGGGGCCGTTTCGGGCAGATACGCAGTATTTT. It codes for CASRGPFRADTQYF.

This clone was counted a few times. This sequence joins TRBV11-3 and TRBJ2-2; no definite D call. Trimming cost V 4 bases and J 0 bases, with 12 bases left between them. The CDR3 extends over 16 amino acids. CDR1 and CDR2 (germline): SGHNT, YENEEA. The DNA for the CDR3 is TGTGCCAGCAGCTCCCCTGGGCAGTCGAACACCGGGGAGCTGTTTTTT. Protein sequence: CASSSPGQSNTGELFF.